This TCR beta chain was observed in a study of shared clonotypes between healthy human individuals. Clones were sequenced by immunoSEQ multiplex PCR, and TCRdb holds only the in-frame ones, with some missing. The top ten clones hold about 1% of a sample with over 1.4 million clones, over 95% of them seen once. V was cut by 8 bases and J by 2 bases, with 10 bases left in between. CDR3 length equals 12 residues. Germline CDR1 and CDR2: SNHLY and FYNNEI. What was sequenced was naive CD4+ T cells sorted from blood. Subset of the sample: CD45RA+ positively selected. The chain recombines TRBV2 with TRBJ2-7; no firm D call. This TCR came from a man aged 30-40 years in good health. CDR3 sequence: CASDGATYEQYF. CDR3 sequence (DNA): TGTGCCAGCGATGGTGCGACCTACGAGCAGTACTTC.